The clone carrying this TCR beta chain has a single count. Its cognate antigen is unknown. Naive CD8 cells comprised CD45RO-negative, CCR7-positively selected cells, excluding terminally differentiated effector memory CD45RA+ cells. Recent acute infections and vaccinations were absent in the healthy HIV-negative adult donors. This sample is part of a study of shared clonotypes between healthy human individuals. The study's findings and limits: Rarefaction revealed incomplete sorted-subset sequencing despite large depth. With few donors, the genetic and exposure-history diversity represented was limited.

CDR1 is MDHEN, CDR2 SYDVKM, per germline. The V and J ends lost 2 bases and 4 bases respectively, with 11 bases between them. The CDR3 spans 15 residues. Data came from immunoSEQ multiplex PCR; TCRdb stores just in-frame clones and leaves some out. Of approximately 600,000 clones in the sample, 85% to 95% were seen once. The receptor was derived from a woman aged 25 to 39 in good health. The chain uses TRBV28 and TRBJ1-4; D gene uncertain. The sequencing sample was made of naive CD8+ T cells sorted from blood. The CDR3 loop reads CASSLVTVDNEKLFF. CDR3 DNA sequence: TGTGCCAGCAGTTTAGTCACAGTAGATAATGAAAAACTGTTTTTT.